These 26 T cell receptor beta chains share one sample of origin, sequenced in a study of blood T cells in healthy people across ages. Next came a second PCR, run for roughly 6 to 11 cycles, which used a sample-barcoded 5' primer along with a J-beta primer mix. TCRdb fed the 5' RACE reads into MiXCR, producing one record per CDR3 protein. The table lists some 640,000 distinct CDR3 sequences, about 30% of them singletons, with roughly 14% in the top ten. The source material was blood. These receptors all come from a woman over 75 in good health.

The V gene is TRBV20-1, the J gene TRBJ1-2; the match to TRBD1 covers 9 bases. Unmatched junction bases numbered 13, after V lost 3 bases and J lost 8 bases. This CDR3 is 15 amino acids long. Germline V gene lookup returns CDR1 DFQATT and CDR2 SNEGSKA (reference sequence). CDR3: CSASPLQGARRGYTF. The CDR3 region has the DNA TGCAGTGCTAGTCCATTACAGGGGGCGCGCCGCGGCTACACCTTC.

This clonotype was counted many times. The chain employs TRBV4-1 and TRBJ1-6, with TRBD1 matching over 7 bases. The CDR3 totals 18 residues. Per germline, CDR1 MGHRA and CDR2 YSYEKL. The ends lost 4 bases at V and 6 bases at J; junction bases unmatched: 15. CDR3 in DNA: TGCGCCAGCAGCCGAGAGAAGACAGGGCTCGGTTCTAATTCACCCCTCCACTTT. It translates to CASSREKTGLGSNSPLHF.

Notes on this clonotype: A read error is possible here, since a much larger clone lies one base away. Because the CDR3's place on the DNA is in doubt, the DNA is left out and the CDR3 is given as listed by TCRdb. The V call is TRBV15, the J call TRBJ2-6; the tabulated D call, TRBD1, remains unverified against the DNA. CDR1 is LNHNV and CDR2 is YYDKDF in the germline V gene (reference sequence). The CDR3 is 16 residues long, counting both termini. The CDR3 protein is CATSRGWGSGANVRTF.

This clonotype was observed many times. The rearrangement joins TRBV9 to TRBJ2-4; the D gene is possibly TRBD2 (5 bases). This CDR3 has 14 amino acids. V was clipped by 3 bases and J by 1 base, with 8 bases between them. Germline V gene data show CDR1 as SGDLS and CDR2 as YYNGEE. The CDR3 DNA follows: TGTGCCAGCAGCGGGTCGGGGGCCAAAAACATTCAGTACTTC. Translation gives CASSGSGAKNIQYF.

The chain couples TRBV7-8 to TRBJ2-1; TRBD2 matches 10 bases. This CDR3 contains 16 residues. CDR1 and CDR2 from the germline V gene are SGHVS and FQNEAQ. Trimming took 5 bases from V and 3 from J; bases not matched to a gene: 7. CDR3 in amino acids: CASSAAGTSVYNEQFF. CDR3 coding DNA: TGTGCCAGCAGCGCGGCGGGGACTAGCGTCTACAATGAGCAGTTCTTC.

This clonotype was observed a few times. This chain uses TRBV20-1 with TRBJ2-1, with 14 bases identical to TRBD2. The DNA end lines up better with TRBJ2-7; the J call may be wrong. Germline V gene data show CDR1 as DFQATT and CDR2 as SNEGSKA (reference sequence). The CDR3 totals 19 residues. CDR3: CSARGGTSGGRSSYNEQYF. CDR3 nucleotide sequence: TGCAGTGCTAGGGGGGGGACTAGCGGGGGCCGGAGCTCCTACAATGAGCAGTACTTC.

This clonotype was detected many times. This chain links TRBV9 with TRBJ2-7; D is unresolved. CDR1 is SGDLS, CDR2 YYNGEE, per germline. CDR3 length: 13 amino acids. Trimming pared 3 bases from V and 7 bases from J, leaving 14 bases between. The CDR3 nucleotides are TGTGCCAGCAGCGCGCGACCGGGTGGGGAGCAGTACTTC. It is translated as CASSARPGGEQYF.

V gene TRBV28 combines with J gene TRBJ1-1; D is uncertain. V dropped 6 bases and J dropped 1 base, with 18 bases sitting between them. Germline V gives CDR1 MDHEN, CDR2 SYDVKM. The CDR3 has 16 amino acids. This CDR3 reads CASRPPGSGGNTEAFF. In DNA, the CDR3 is TGTGCCAGCAGGCCACCCGGGTCCGGAGGGAACACTGAAGCTTTCTTT.

The chain combines TRBV20-1 with TRBJ1-1; perhaps TRBD1 as D (6 bases). Trimming stripped 0 bases from V and 6 bases from J, with 11 bases between. CDR1 DFQATT and CDR2 SNEGSKA come from the germline V gene (reference sequence). The length of the CDR3 is 13 residues. The CDR3: CSARDGGQPEAFF. The CDR3 nucleotides read TGCAGTGCTAGAGATGGCGGACAGCCTGAAGCTTTCTTT.

V is TRBV7-2 and J is TRBJ2-7; TRBD1 is a possible D gene (6 bases). The CDR3 has 14 amino acids. V lost 7 bases and J lost 2, with 15 bases in between. Germline V lookup: CDR1 SGHTA, CDR2 FQGNSA. CDR3 protein: CASNCTQGTYEQYF. The CDR3 nucleotides read TGTGCCAGCAACTGCACACAGGGTACCTACGAGCAGTACTTC.

This clonotype was recorded at least ten times. V is TRBV27 and J is TRBJ1-1; D unclear. The CDR3 is 14 amino acids. Trimming removed 2 bases at V and 4 bases at J, with 11 bases between. The V gene's germline CDR1 is MNHEY and CDR2 SMNVEV (reference sequence). The CDR3 loop is CASSLMPRVTEAFF. The CDR3 coding sequence is TGTGCCAGCAGTTTAATGCCTCGGGTCACTGAAGCTTTCTTT.

Worth noting for this clonotype: A much larger clone lies a single base off, so this may be a read error. The conserved closing phenylalanine or tryptophan is absent in this CDR3, likely reflecting a read error. The chain couples TRBV7-9 to TRBJ2-1; D is perhaps TRBD2 (5 bases). The V and J ends lost 5 bases and 7 bases respectively, with 18 bases between them. The length of the CDR3 is 15 residues. Germline CDR1 reads SEHNR; CDR2 reads FQNEAQ (reference sequence). The CDR3 sequence: CASSPLAGINNEQFC. The CDR3 DNA reads TGTGCCAGCAGCCCTCTCGCGGGCATAAATAATGAGCAGTTCTGC.

This clonotype was seen many times. The gene calls are TRBV28 and TRBJ2-5; no firm D call. With 3 bases removed from V and 9 bases from J, the gap between germline ends came to 8 bases. CDR1 is MDHEN and CDR2 is SYDVKM in the germline V gene. This CDR3 has 11 residues. The CDR3 region is CASSLKVAQYF. Written as DNA, the CDR3 is TGTGCCAGCAGTTTGAAGGTGGCCCAGTACTTC.

A few counts support this clonotype. This rearrangement joins TRBV20-1 to TRBJ1-1; 8 bases map to TRBD1. Trimming at V came to 0 bases and at J to 1 base, leaving 4 bases not matched to a gene. The CDR3 covers 15 residues. The V gene's germline CDR1 is DFQATT and CDR2 SNEGSKA (reference sequence). The CDR3 here is CSARDDRGKNTEAFF. DNA for the CDR3: TGCAGTGCTAGAGACGACAGGGGAAAGAACACTGAAGCTTTCTTT.

There are many counts of this clonotype. This chain connects TRBV20-1 to TRBJ2-5; D could derive from TRBD1 or TRBD2 (5 bases each). CDR1 is DFQATT and CDR2 is SNEGSKA in the germline V gene (reference sequence). Trimming took 2 bases from V and 5 from J, leaving 18 bases between them. This CDR3 is 15 amino acids long. In DNA form, the CDR3 reads TGCAGTGCTAGAAAAATCGGGGCCCTAGGGGAGACCCAGTACTTC. It yields the protein CSARKIGALGETQYF.

This clonotype was seen repeatedly, ten times or more. The chain carries TRBV5-1 and TRBJ1-2; D remains unclear. The CDR3 consists of 14 residues. Trimming cost V 0 bases and J 5 bases, with 11 bases left between them. In germline, CDR1 is SGHRS, CDR2 YFSETQ. CDR3 coding DNA: TGCGCCAGCAGCTTGGCCGAGGTGGAGTATGGCTACACCTTC. Translating it yields CASSLAEVEYGYTF.

This clonotype came up many times. The chain combines TRBV4-1 with TRBJ2-5; TRBD2 matches 8 bases. Germline V lookup: CDR1 MGHRA, CDR2 YSYEKL. The trim removed 4 bases at V and 1 base at J, leaving 8 bases unmatched. The CDR3 contains 16 residues. The CDR3 loop is CASSRLAGGIQETQYF. The CDR3 nucleotides are TGCGCCAGCAGCCGTCTAGCGGGCGGGATCCAAGAGACCCAGTACTTC.

This clonotype was observed a handful of times. A clone one base away is much larger, so this may be a read error. V and J are TRBV7-9 and TRBJ2-7; 7 positions match TRBD2. The trim removed 0 bases at V and 7 bases at J, leaving 12 bases unmatched. This CDR3 has 16 amino acids. The V gene's germline CDR1 is SEHNR and CDR2 FQNEAQ (reference sequence). CDR3 sequence (DNA): TGTGCCAGCAGCTTAGCGGTCCTAGCGGACTACAATGAGCAGTACTTC. Residues: CASSLAVLADYNEQYF.

Regarding this clonotype: A read error may be the cause here, since a much bigger clone is one base away. V and J are TRBV7-2 and TRBJ1-1; D unclear. This CDR3 has 14 residues. Germline-derived CDR1 and CDR2 are SGHTA and FQGNSA. The ends were cut back, 2 bases at V and 6 bases at J, with 13 bases in the middle. The CDR3 bases are TGTGCCAGCAGCTTATTCTCTTCGAGCGCTGAAGCTTTCTTT. This sequence encodes CASSLFSSSAEAFF.

The chain uses TRBV15 and TRBJ2-2, with 9 bases fitting TRBD1. The CDR3 is 16 amino acids. With V trimmed by 4 bases and J by 5 bases, 8 bases remained unmatched. The germline CDR1 and CDR2 sequences are LNHNV and YYDKDF (reference sequence). The CDR3 sequence: CATSNPGQGRTGELFF. The CDR3 DNA is TGTGCCACCAGCAATCCGGGACAGGGCAGGACCGGGGAGCTGTTTTTT.

The chain links TRBV5-1 to TRBJ1-6; no firm D call. This CDR3 has 17 amino acids. Trimming took 3 bases from V and 0 from J, leaving 13 bases between them. CDR1 is SGHRS, CDR2 YFSETQ, per germline. CDR3: CASSSDWKSSYNSPLHF. CDR3 bases: TGCGCCAGCAGCTCGGACTGGAAGAGCTCCTATAATTCACCCCTCCACTTT.

With regard to this clonotype: One base away lies a much larger clone, so this may be a sequencing read error. The genes are TRBV20-1 and TRBJ2-5; 8 positions agree with TRBD1. The CDR3 has 14 amino acids. CDR1 is DFQATT and CDR2 is SNEGSKA in the germline V gene (reference sequence). V shed 3 bases and J 11 bases; nucleotides not matched to a gene: 14. Written as DNA, the CDR3 is TGCAGTGCTAGTGGACAGGGATTCTACAATGAGCAGTACTTC. It specifies CSASGQGFYNEQYF.

There are many counts of this clonotype. V gene TRBV6-2 or TRBV6-3 combines with J gene TRBJ2-1; maybe TRBD2 (6 bases). V was pared by 8 bases and J by 2 bases, with 13 bases between. CDR3 length: 14 residues. CDR1 and CDR2 (germline): MNHEY, SVGEGT. The CDR3 nucleotides are TGTGCCAGCGACGTCGGGGGACCCTACAATGAGCAGTTCTTC. It is translated as CASDVGGPYNEQFF.

At least ten counts were recorded for this clonotype. This rearrangement joins TRBV12-3 or TRBV12-4 to TRBJ2-3, with D possibly being TRBD1 or TRBD2 (6 bases each). The CDR3 has 17 residues. V was cut by 1 base and J by 0 bases, with 14 bases left in between. The CDR3 DNA is TGTGCCAGCAGTTTAGGCGGAGGGCAGGGGAGCACAGATACGCAGTATTTT. Translation gives CASSLGGGQGSTDTQYF.

The table lists this clonotype with many counts. V and J are TRBV14 and TRBJ2-3; 10 bases align to TRBD1. The CDR3 consists of 15 residues. Germline-derived CDR1 and CDR2 are SGHDN and FVKESK. V trimming: 4 bases; J trimming: 6 bases; junction bases outside the gene matches: 7. The chain's CDR3 is CASSLRTGGLDTQYF. The CDR3 DNA sequence: TGTGCCAGCAGCCTCCGGACAGGGGGATTGGATACGCAGTATTTT. The full variable domain, in which reference TRBV14 and TRBJ2-3 provide the parts outside the CDR3, is EAGVTQFPSHSVIEKGQTVTLRCDPISGHDNLYWYRRVMGKEIKFLLHFVKESKQDESGMPNNRFLAERTGGTYSTLKVQPAELEDSGVYFCASSLRTGGLDTQYFGPGTRLTVL.

In DNA form, the CDR3 reads TGCGCCAGCAGCTTGGCCTTGACAGGCGGGAGTGAAAAACTGTTTTTT. This gives the protein CASSLALTGGSEKLFF. The V gene is TRBV5-1, the J gene TRBJ1-4, with a weak D call TRBD1 (6 bases). This CDR3 spans 16 amino acids. The germline V and J ends were trimmed by 0 bases and 7 bases, with 16 bases remaining between them. CDR1 and CDR2 (germline): SGHRS, YFSETQ.